The 16 T cell receptor beta chains below all came from one sample that was sequenced in a study of T cells in localized non-small cell lung cancer. TCRdb's copy holds only in-frame clones and misses some; the assay was immunoSEQ multiplex PCR. Altogether more than 450 clones are present, around 18% being singletons, with the ten largest covering about 20%. The sequenced sample was normal lung tissue next to the tumor, obtained before any cancer treatment. The source is a female donor aged 60 or older with stage II squamous cell lung carcinoma.

The chain recombines TRBV11-3 with TRBJ2-1; 10 nucleotides line up with TRBD2. After removal of 5 bases from V and 5 bases from J, the junction contained 9 bases not matched to a gene. This CDR3 has 16 residues. Germline V CDR1 and CDR2: SGHNT, YENEEA. The CDR3 DNA reads TGTGCCAGCAGCCCCCACAGCGGGGGGGGGAACAATGAGCAGTTCTTC. Translation gives CASSPHSGGGNNEQFF.

This clone qualifies as large. V gene TRBV11-3 combines with J gene TRBJ1-1, with D uncertain. V lost 4 bases, J lost 0 bases, and 9 bases lay in between. This CDR3 comprises 14 residues. Germline CDR1 is SGHNT and CDR2 is YENEEA. The CDR3, as DNA: TGTGCCAGCAGCTACCAGACCGTGAACACTGAAGCTTTCTTT. Its protein product is CASSYQTVNTEAFF.

V is TRBV18 and J is TRBJ2-5, with 9 positions matching TRBD2. The length of the CDR3 is 15 residues. In germline, CDR1 is KGHSH, CDR2 LQKENI. After removal of 5 bases from V and 2 bases from J, the junction contained 6 bases not matched to a gene. Here the CDR3 reads CASSSGTSNQETQYF. The CDR3, as DNA: TGTGCCAGCTCAAGCGGGACTAGCAATCAAGAGACCCAGTACTTC. Variable domain in full (rest from reference TRBV18 and TRBJ2-5): NAGVMQNPRHLVRRRGQEARLRCSPMKGHSHVYWYRQLPEEGLKFMVYLQKENIIDESGMPKERFSAEFPKEGPSILRIQQVVRGDSAAYFCASSSGTSNQETQYFGPGTRLLVL.

The chain is built from TRBV9 and TRBJ2-5; 13 bases are shared with TRBD2. Trimming removed 3 bases from V and 7 bases from J; junction bases left unmatched: 6. CDR1 is SGDLS, CDR2 YYNGEE, per germline. The CDR3 loop spans 15 amino acids. The CDR3 DNA reads TGTGCCAGCAGCGGACGGACTAGCGGGGGCGGGACCCAGTACTTC. Translation gives CASSGRTSGGGTQYF.

In its sample, this clone was seen a few times. The chain uses TRBV6-8 and TRBJ2-7; D is undetermined. V was clipped by 1 base and J by 3 bases, with 10 bases between them. Germline CDR1 is MNHGY and CDR2 is SAAAGT. This CDR3 is built from 14 residues. CDR3 sequence reads: CASSYWGRVYEQYF. CDR3 sequence (DNA): TGTGCCAGCAGTTACTGGGGTAGGGTCTACGAGCAGTACTTC.

This sequence joins TRBV9 and TRBJ2-3; 8 bases align to TRBD2. The V gene end was trimmed by 5 bases and the J gene end by 11 bases; junction bases not matched to a gene: 7. Germline V gives CDR1 SGDLS, CDR2 YYNGEE. The CDR3 loop spans 12 amino acids. This chain's CDR3 is CASSGPLAGQYF. In DNA form, the CDR3 reads TGTGCCAGCAGTGGGCCCCTAGCGGGGCAGTATTTT.

V usage is TRBV18 and J usage is TRBJ1-6; 7 bases map to TRBD1. J was trimmed by 3 bases and V by 4 bases; bases with no gene match: 3. CDR3 length: 15 amino acids. In germline, CDR1 is KGHSH, CDR2 LQKENI. The CDR3 loop is CASSLAGGYNSPLHF. In DNA, the CDR3 is TGTGCCAGCTCACTGGCAGGGGGCTATAATTCACCCCTCCACTTT.

The chain couples TRBV6-8 to TRBJ1-1; possible D gene TRBD1, 5 bases. From germline, CDR1 is MNHGY and CDR2 SAAAGT. The germline V and J ends were trimmed by 5 bases and 2 bases, with 15 bases remaining between them. The CDR3 consists of 15 residues. Written as DNA, the CDR3 is TGTGCCAGCAGTGAGCAACCGGGACCTAACACTGAAGCTTTCTTT. It yields the protein CASSEQPGPNTEAFF.

The chain combines TRBV4-1 with TRBJ2-1, with 7 nucleotides matching TRBD1. With 3 bases clipped from V and 4 bases from J, the junction kept 9 bases outside the gene matches. Per germline, CDR1 MGHRA and CDR2 YSYEKL. The CDR3 is made up of 16 amino acids. This CDR3 reads CASSQLFGQVYNEQFF. As DNA, the CDR3 is TGCGCCAGCAGCCAGTTGTTCGGACAGGTATACAATGAGCAGTTCTTC.

In nucleotides, the CDR3 is TGTGCCAGCAGAGAAGGAGGCCTGGGGGGCTACACCTTC. Protein product: CASREGGLGGYTF. The chain is built from TRBV9 and TRBJ1-2, with D unresolved. This CDR3 is built from 13 residues. V was clipped by 5 bases and J by 8 bases, with 16 bases between them. Germline V lookup: CDR1 SGDLS, CDR2 YYNGEE.

By its share, this clone is hyperexpanded. V usage is TRBV19 and J usage is TRBJ1-3; 7 positions agree with TRBD1. CDR3 length: 12 amino acids. Losses at the gene ends were 6 bases for V and 8 bases for J; bases not matched to a gene: 4. Germline CDR1 LNHDA, CDR2 SQIVND (reference sequence). The CDR3 nucleotides are TGTGCCAGTAGACAGGGGTGGGACACCATATATTTT. This gives the protein CASRQGWDTIYF.

This chain links TRBV5-1 with TRBJ2-2; 9 bases match TRBD1. The length of the CDR3 is 15 residues. Germline V gene sequence: CDR1 SGHRS, CDR2 YFSETQ. V was pared by 5 bases and J by 2 bases, with 4 bases of the junction left unmatched. This CDR3 reads CASRTGGSNTGELFF. The CDR3 DNA follows: TGCGCCAGCAGAACAGGGGGCTCAAACACCGGGGAGCTGTTTTTT. The complete variable domain, with remaining parts taken from reference TRBV5-1 and TRBJ2-2, reads KAGVTQTPRYLIKTRGQQVTLSCSPISGHRSVSWYQQTPGQGLQFLFEYFSETQRNKGNFPGRFSGRQFSNSRSEMNVSTLELGDSALYLCASRTGGSNTGELFFGEGSRLTVL.

This clone was seen only a few times. This chain connects TRBV18 to TRBJ1-1; D remains unclear. CDR3 size: 14 residues. The V gene lost 4 bases and the J gene lost 1 base, with 10 bases spanning the gap. Germline-derived CDR1 and CDR2 are KGHSH and LQKENI. This chain's CDR3 is CASSLDGANTEAFF. DNA for the CDR3: TGTGCCAGCTCACTAGACGGAGCGAACACTGAAGCTTTCTTT.

This chain joins TRBV11-3 and TRBJ1-2; 7 bases line up with TRBD1. The CDR3 contains 15 residues. Germline V lookup: CDR1 SGHNT, CDR2 YENEEA. J was trimmed by 8 bases and V by 2 bases; bases with no gene match: 11. CDR3 in DNA: TGTGCCAGCAGCTTATTCAGGGGAACAGGGGTCGGCTACACCTTC. This codes for CASSLFRGTGVGYTF.

This clone was counted only a few times. The chain recombines TRBV15 with TRBJ2-4, with unresolved D. The CDR3 sequence is 15 residues long. Germline V gene sequence: CDR1 LNHNV, CDR2 YYDKDF (reference sequence). V was shortened by 1 base and J by 5 bases, with 12 bases between the two germline ends. Written as DNA, the CDR3 is TGTGCCACCAGCAGAGGGACCTCTCTGGAAAACATTCAGTACTTC. As protein: CATSRGTSLENIQYF.

This clone has more than one count but fewer than ten. V is TRBV6-8 and J is TRBJ2-5, with 7 nucleotides matching TRBD1. Germline V gene data show CDR1 as MNHGY and CDR2 as SAAAGT. The trim removed 4 bases at V and 4 bases at J, leaving 0 bases unmatched. The length of the CDR3 is 12 residues. The CDR3 spells CASSSGGETQYF. CDR3 nucleotide sequence: TGTGCCAGCAGTTCAGGGGGAGAGACCCAGTACTTC.